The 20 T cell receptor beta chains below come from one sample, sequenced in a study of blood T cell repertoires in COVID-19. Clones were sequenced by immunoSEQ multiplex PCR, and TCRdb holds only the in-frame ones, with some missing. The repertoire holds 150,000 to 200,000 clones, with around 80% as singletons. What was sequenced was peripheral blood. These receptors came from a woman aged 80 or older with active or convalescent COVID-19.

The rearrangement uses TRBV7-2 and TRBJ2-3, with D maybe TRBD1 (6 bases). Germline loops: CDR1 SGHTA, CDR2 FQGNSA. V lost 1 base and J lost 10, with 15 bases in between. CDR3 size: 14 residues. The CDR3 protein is CASSLDLGAGAQYF. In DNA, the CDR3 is TGTGCCAGCAGCTTAGATTTGGGGGCTGGCGCGCAGTATTTT. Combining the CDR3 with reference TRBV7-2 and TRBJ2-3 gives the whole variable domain GAGVSQSPSNKVTEKGKDVELRCDPISGHTALYWYRQSLGQGLEFLIYFQGNSAPDKSGLPSDRFSAERTGGSVSTLTIQRTQQEDSAVYLCASSLDLGAGAQYFGPGTRLTVL.

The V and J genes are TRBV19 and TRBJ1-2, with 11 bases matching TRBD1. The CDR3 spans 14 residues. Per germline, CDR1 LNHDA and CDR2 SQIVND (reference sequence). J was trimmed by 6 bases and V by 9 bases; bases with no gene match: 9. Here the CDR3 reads CASRGTGGTDGYTF. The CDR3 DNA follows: TGTGCCAGCAGGGGGACAGGGGGGACCGATGGCTACACCTTC.

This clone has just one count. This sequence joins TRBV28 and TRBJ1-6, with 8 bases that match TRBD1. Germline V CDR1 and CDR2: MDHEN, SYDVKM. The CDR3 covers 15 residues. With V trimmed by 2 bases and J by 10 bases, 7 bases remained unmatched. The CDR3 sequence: CASSLRATGGSPLHF. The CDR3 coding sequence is TGTGCCAGCAGTTTAAGGGCTACAGGGGGGTCACCCCTCCACTTT.

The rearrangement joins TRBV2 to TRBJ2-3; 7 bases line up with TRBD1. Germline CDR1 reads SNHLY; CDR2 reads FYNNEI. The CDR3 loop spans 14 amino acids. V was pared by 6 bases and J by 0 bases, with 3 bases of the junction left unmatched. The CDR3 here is CASRNRGSTDTQYF. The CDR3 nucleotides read TGTGCCAGCAGGAACAGGGGTAGCACAGATACGCAGTATTTT.

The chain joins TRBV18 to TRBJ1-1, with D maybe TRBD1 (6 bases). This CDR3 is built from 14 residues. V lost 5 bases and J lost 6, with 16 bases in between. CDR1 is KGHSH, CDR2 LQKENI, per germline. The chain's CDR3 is CASSESGRGAEAFF. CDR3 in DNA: TGTGCCAGCTCAGAATCGGGCAGGGGCGCTGAAGCTTTCTTT.

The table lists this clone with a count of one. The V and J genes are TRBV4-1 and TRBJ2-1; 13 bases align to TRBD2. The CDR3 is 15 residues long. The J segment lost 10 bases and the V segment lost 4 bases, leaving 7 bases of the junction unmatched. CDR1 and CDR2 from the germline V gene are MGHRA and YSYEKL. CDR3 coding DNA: TGCGCCAGCAGCCTCACTAGCGGGGGGGCTGGGGAGCAGTTCTTC. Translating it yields CASSLTSGGAGEQFF.

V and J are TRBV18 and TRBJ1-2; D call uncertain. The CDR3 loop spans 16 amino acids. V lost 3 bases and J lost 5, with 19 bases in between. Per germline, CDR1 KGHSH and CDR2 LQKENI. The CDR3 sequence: CASSPVVGDLPYGYTF. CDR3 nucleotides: TGTGCCAGCTCACCTGTCGTGGGAGATTTACCATATGGCTACACCTTC.

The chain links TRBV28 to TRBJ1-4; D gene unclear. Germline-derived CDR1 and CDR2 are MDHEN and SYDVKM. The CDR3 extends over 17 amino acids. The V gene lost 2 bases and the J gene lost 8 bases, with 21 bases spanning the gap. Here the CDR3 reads CASSLGRILPAGEKLFF. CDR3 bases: TGTGCCAGCAGTTTAGGGCGGATCCTACCGGCGGGGGAAAAACTGTTTTTT.

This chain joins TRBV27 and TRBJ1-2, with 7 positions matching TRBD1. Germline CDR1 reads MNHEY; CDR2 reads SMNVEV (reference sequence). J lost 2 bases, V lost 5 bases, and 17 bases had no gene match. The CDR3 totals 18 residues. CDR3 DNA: TGTGCCAGCAGTCCCTCCCCCGACAGGGCCGTGATAAACTATGGCTACACCTTC. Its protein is CASSPSPDRAVINYGYTF.

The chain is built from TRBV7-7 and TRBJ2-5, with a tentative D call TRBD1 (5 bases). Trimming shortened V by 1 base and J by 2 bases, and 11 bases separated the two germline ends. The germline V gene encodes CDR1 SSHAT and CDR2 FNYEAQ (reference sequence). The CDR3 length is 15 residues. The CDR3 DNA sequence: TGTGCCAGCAGCTTAGAAACAGGAACACAAGAGACCCAGTACTTC. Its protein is CASSLETGTQETQYF.

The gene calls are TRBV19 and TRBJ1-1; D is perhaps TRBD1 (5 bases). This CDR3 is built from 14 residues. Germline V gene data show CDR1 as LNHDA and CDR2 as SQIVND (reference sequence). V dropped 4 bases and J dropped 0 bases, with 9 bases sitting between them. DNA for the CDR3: TGTGCCAGTAGTACAGGGATTCTGAACACTGAAGCTTTCTTT. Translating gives CASSTGILNTEAFF.

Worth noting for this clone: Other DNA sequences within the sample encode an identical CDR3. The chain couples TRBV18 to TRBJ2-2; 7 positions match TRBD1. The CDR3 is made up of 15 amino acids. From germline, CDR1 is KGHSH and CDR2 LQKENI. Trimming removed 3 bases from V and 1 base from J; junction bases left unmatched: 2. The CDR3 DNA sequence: TGTGCCAGCTCACCCGGGACAGTGAACACCGGGGAGCTGTTTTTT. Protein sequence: CASSPGTVNTGELFF.

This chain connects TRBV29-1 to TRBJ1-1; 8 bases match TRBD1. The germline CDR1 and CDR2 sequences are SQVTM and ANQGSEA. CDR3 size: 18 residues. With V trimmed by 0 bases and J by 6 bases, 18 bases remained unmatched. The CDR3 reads CSVEDTSGGRVGGAEAFF. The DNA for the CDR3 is TGCAGCGTTGAAGATACGTCAGGGGGCCGGGTCGGAGGGGCTGAAGCTTTCTTT.

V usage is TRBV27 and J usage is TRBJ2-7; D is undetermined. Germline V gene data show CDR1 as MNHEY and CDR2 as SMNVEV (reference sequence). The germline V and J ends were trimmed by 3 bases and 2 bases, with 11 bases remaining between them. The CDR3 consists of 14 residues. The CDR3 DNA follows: TGTGCCAGCAGTTTGAATTCTGGGCCCTACGAGCAGTACTTC. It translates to CASSLNSGPYEQYF.

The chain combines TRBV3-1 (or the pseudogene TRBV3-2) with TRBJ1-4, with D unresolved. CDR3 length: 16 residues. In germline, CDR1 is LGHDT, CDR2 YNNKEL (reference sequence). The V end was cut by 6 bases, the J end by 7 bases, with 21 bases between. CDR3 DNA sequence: TGTGCCAGCAGGAAACACGGCGGTCCCCTGGGTGAAAAACTGTTTTTT. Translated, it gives CASRKHGGPLGEKLFF.

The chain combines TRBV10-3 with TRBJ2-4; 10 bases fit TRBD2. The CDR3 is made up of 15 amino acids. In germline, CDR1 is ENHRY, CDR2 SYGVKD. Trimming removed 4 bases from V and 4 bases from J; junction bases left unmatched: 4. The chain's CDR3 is CAISAAGGHKNIQYF. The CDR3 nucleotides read TGTGCCATCAGTGCAGCGGGGGGGCATAAAAACATTCAGTACTTC.

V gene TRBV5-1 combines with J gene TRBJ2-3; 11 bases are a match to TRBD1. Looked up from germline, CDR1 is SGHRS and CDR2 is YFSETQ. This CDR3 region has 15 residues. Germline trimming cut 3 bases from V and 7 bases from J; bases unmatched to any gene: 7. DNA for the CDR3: TGCGCCAGCAGCTACGGGACAGGGGGAAAGTATACGCAGTATTTT. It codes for CASSYGTGGKYTQYF. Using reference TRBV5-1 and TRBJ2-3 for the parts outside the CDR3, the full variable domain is KAGVTQTPRYLIKTRGQQVTLSCSPISGHRSVSWYQQTPGQGLQFLFEYFSETQRNKGNFPGRFSGRQFSNSRSEMNVSTLELGDSALYLCASSYGTGGKYTQYFGPGTRLTVL.

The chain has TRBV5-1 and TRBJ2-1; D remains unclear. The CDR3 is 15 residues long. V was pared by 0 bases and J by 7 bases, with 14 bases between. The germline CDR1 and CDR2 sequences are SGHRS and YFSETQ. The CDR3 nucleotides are TGCGCCAGCAGCTTGGACACTAACGGTAGGAATGAGCAGTTCTTC. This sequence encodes CASSLDTNGRNEQFF.

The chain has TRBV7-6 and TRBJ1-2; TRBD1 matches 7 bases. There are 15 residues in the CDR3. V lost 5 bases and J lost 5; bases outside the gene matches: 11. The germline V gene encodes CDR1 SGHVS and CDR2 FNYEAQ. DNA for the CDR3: TGTGCCAGCAGCCCACACCCGGGACAGAGATATGGCTACACCTTC. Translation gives CASSPHPGQRYGYTF.

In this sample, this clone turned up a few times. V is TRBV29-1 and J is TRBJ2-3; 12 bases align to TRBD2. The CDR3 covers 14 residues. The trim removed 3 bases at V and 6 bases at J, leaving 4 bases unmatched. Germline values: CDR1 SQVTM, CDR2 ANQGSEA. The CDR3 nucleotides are TGCAGCGTTGAGGGACTAGCGGGCTTGGATACGCAGTATTTT. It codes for CSVEGLAGLDTQYF.